Included here is one T cell receptor beta chain sequence, with context. Antigen: not known. Germline values: CDR1 SGHRS, CDR2 YFSETQ. Trimming took off 4 bases at V and 3 bases at J, with 19 bases between the two ends. The CDR3 covers 16 residues. The record originates from a study of T cell responses to AZD1222 COVID-19 vaccine. Study findings and constraints: Clonal diversity was possibly underestimated, and white British individuals and females predominated among donors. Baseline serostatus was positive in only a handful of AZD1222 recipients.

Assay used: immunoSEQ multiplex PCR; TCRdb lists only in-frame clones, some missing. The profile covers 50,000 to 55,000 clones, with approximately 84% appearing a single time and over 25% taken by the ten largest. Sequences were derived from peripheral blood, sampled on day 0 of AZD1222 vaccination. This TCR was recovered from an adult in good health. The rearrangement uses TRBV5-1 and TRBJ1-1, with D possibly matching TRBD1 (6 bases). The CDR3 bases are TGCGCCAGCAGCCCTGGCGGGGGAAGGGGGGACACTGAAGCTTTCTTT. Translating it yields CASSPGGGRGDTEAFF.